Listed below are T cell receptor beta chains from one sample, sequenced in a study of cytomegalovirus exposure and HLA in healthy donors. Data came from immunoSEQ multiplex PCR; TCRdb stores just in-frame clones and leaves some out. The sample records tens of thousands of clones, around 86% being singletons. What was sequenced was PBMCs. The source of these receptors is a woman aged 35 to 49 in good health and CMV-seropositive. CDR3s include the opening cysteine and the closing phenylalanine or tryptophan. The order of the fields is J gene, V gene, clone size, D gene, CDR3 protein, CDR3 DNA. The D gene is left open where the match is weak. The size entry is marked missing in some rows and otherwise reads once, few, many or a size class.

j_gene: TRBJ1-1; v_gene: TRBV7-3; abundance: once; d_gene: -; CDR3aa: CASIWTVGAAFF; CDR3nt: TGTGCCAGCATCTGGACAGTTGGGGCAGCTTTCTTT
j_gene: TRBJ2-3; v_gene: TRBV4-3; abundance: -; d_gene: TRBD1; CDR3aa: CASSQQQGASTDTQYF; CDR3nt: TGCGCCAGCAGCCAGCAACAGGGGGCGTCCACAGATACGCAGTATTTT
j_gene: TRBJ1-1; v_gene: TRBV9; abundance: -; d_gene: TRBD1; CDR3aa: CASSEAPDRGEAFF; CDR3nt: TGTGCCAGCAGCGAGGCTCCAGACAGGGGTGAAGCTTTCTTT
j_gene: TRBJ1-4; v_gene: TRBV28; abundance: few; d_gene: -; CDR3aa: CASSFGGSLNEKLFF; CDR3nt: TGTGCCAGCAGTTTTGGGGGGTCCCTTAATGAAAAACTGTTTTTT
j_gene: TRBJ2-5; v_gene: TRBV7-2; abundance: -; d_gene: TRBD1; CDR3aa: CASSLGDSGQGTQYF; CDR3nt: TGTGCCAGCAGCTTAGGGGACAGCGGCCAAGGGACCCAGTACTTC
j_gene: TRBJ2-5; v_gene: TRBV5-1; abundance: -; d_gene: -; CDR3aa: CASSENQETQYF; CDR3nt: TGCGCCAGCAGCGAGAACCAAGAGACCCAGTACTTC
j_gene: TRBJ2-3; v_gene: TRBV7-8; abundance: -; d_gene: TRBD2; CDR3aa: CASSLTSGVTDTQYF; CDR3nt: TGTGCCAGCAGCTTGACTAGCGGGGTTACAGATACGCAGTATTTT
j_gene: TRBJ2-5; v_gene: TRBV6-5; abundance: -; d_gene: TRBD2; CDR3aa: CASWGGGQETQYF; CDR3nt: TGTGCCAGCTGGGGCGGGGGCCAAGAGACCCAGTACTTC
j_gene: TRBJ2-5; v_gene: TRBV15; abundance: -; d_gene: TRBD1; CDR3aa: CATSSGQGDQIETQYF; CDR3nt: TGTGCCACCAGCAGCGGACAGGGGGATCAGATCGAGACCCAGTACTTC
j_gene: TRBJ2-1; v_gene: TRBV5-1; abundance: -; d_gene: TRBD1; CDR3aa: CASSFGQGAGGEQFF; CDR3nt: TGCGCCAGCAGCTTCGGACAGGGGGCTGGTGGTGAGCAGTTCTTC
j_gene: TRBJ2-1; v_gene: TRBV5-6; abundance: -; d_gene: TRBD2; CDR3aa: CASSSTSGGPYNEQFF; CDR3nt: TGTGCCAGCAGCTCGACTAGCGGGGGGCCGTACAATGAGCAGTTCTTC
j_gene: TRBJ1-2; v_gene: TRBV28; abundance: -; d_gene: TRBD1; CDR3aa: CAARVEGQNLYGYTF; CDR3nt: TGTGCCGCTAGGGTCGAGGGACAGAACCTCTATGGCTACACCTTC
j_gene: TRBJ2-7; v_gene: TRBV6-1; abundance: -; d_gene: TRBD1; CDR3aa: CASSRQGVNYEQYF; CDR3nt: TGTGCCAGCAGTCGACAGGGGGTGAACTACGAGCAGTACTTC
j_gene: TRBJ2-1; v_gene: TRBV4-3; abundance: -; d_gene: TRBD2; CDR3aa: CASSHGLADNEQFF; CDR3nt: TGCGCCAGCAGCCATGGACTAGCCGACAATGAGCAGTTCTTC
j_gene: TRBJ1-4; v_gene: TRBV4-1; abundance: -; d_gene: TRBD1; CDR3aa: CASSQSKGSTGGKKLFF; CDR3nt: TGCGCCAGCAGCCAATCAAAGGGGTCGACAGGGGGTAAAAAACTGTTTTTT
j_gene: TRBJ1-1; v_gene: TRBV9; abundance: -; d_gene: -; CDR3aa: CASSVGGGLNTEAFF; CDR3nt: TGTGCCAGCAGCGTAGGCGGTGGATTGAACACTGAAGCTTTCTTT
j_gene: TRBJ2-5; v_gene: TRBV6-5; abundance: -; d_gene: -; CDR3aa: CASSPFGQGSETQYF; CDR3nt: TGTGCCAGCAGCCCATTCGGCCAGGGAAGCGAGACCCAGTACTTC
j_gene: TRBJ2-2; v_gene: TRBV7-2; abundance: -; d_gene: TRBD2; CDR3aa: CASSLVAGDTGELFF; CDR3nt: TGTGCCAGCAGCTTAGTAGCGGGAGACACCGGGGAGCTGTTTTTT
j_gene: TRBJ1-6; v_gene: TRBV18; abundance: -; d_gene: -; CDR3aa: CASSGARAGLEPLHF; CDR3nt: TGTGCCAGCTCAGGGGCCAGGGCTGGTTTAGAACCCCTCCACTTT
j_gene: TRBJ2-1; v_gene: TRBV5-4; abundance: -; d_gene: TRBD2; CDR3aa: CASSLASSGGSNEQFF; CDR3nt: TGTGCCAGCAGCTTGGCCAGTAGCGGGGGGTCTAATGAGCAGTTCTTC
j_gene: TRBJ1-6; v_gene: TRBV6-5; abundance: once; d_gene: -; CDR3aa: CASSFRGARGDSPLHF; CDR3nt: TGTGCCAGCAGTTTTCGTGGGGCCAGGGGAGATTCACCCCTCCACTTT
j_gene: TRBJ2-2; v_gene: TRBV7-9; abundance: -; d_gene: -; CDR3aa: CASSLMGPGELFF; CDR3nt: TGTGCCAGCAGCTTAATGGGGCCCGGGGAGCTGTTTTTT
j_gene: TRBJ2-1; v_gene: TRBV6-6; abundance: -; d_gene: TRBD2; CDR3aa: CASSYSGRGGGHEQFF; CDR3nt: TGTGCCAGCAGTTACTCTGGGCGGGGGGGCGGCCATGAGCAGTTCTTC
j_gene: TRBJ1-6; v_gene: TRBV4-2; abundance: -; d_gene: -; CDR3aa: CASSPLLEQGSSPLHF; CDR3nt: TGTGCCAGCAGCCCCCTTTTAGAACAGGGCTCTTCACCCCTCCACTTT
j_gene: TRBJ1-3; v_gene: TRBV7-2; abundance: -; d_gene: -; CDR3aa: CASSLVGTRSGNTIYF; CDR3nt: TGTGCCAGCAGCTTAGTCGGGACAAGATCTGGAAACACCATATATTTT
j_gene: TRBJ2-7; v_gene: TRBV10-3; abundance: -; d_gene: TRBD2; CDR3aa: CATGTSGPYEQYF; CDR3nt: TGTGCCACTGGGACTAGCGGACCCTACGAGCAGTACTTC
j_gene: TRBJ2-5; v_gene: TRBV6-1; abundance: -; d_gene: TRBD2; CDR3aa: CASSDLAGGGETQYF; CDR3nt: TGTGCCAGCAGTGACCTAGCGGGGGGCGGAGAGACCCAGTACTTC
j_gene: TRBJ2-2; v_gene: TRBV7-2; abundance: -; d_gene: -; CDR3aa: CASQSREFHTGELFF; CDR3nt: TGTGCCAGCCAGTCGAGGGAGTTTCACACCGGGGAGCTGTTTTTT
j_gene: TRBJ1-5; v_gene: TRBV7-3; abundance: -; d_gene: -; CDR3aa: CASSFGATGHNQPQHF; CDR3nt: TGTGCCAGCAGCTTCGGAGCGACAGGACATAACCAGCCCCAGCATTTT
j_gene: TRBJ2-3; v_gene: TRBV30; abundance: -; d_gene: TRBD2; CDR3aa: CAWRSSGGTDTQYF; CDR3nt: TGTGCCTGGAGGTCTAGCGGGGGCACAGATACGCAGTATTTT
j_gene: TRBJ2-1; v_gene: TRBV6-6; abundance: -; d_gene: TRBD2; CDR3aa: CASSPGSGGRYEQFF; CDR3nt: TGTGCCAGCAGCCCTGGCAGCGGGGGGCGCTATGAGCAGTTCTTC
j_gene: TRBJ2-4; v_gene: TRBV2; abundance: -; d_gene: -; CDR3aa: CASSERTGVGNIQYF; CDR3nt: TGTGCCAGCAGTGAAAGGACGGGAGTGGGAAACATTCAGTACTTC
j_gene: TRBJ2-5; v_gene: TRBV28; abundance: -; d_gene: -; CDR3aa: CASRSSETQYF; CDR3nt: TGTGCCAGCAGGTCTAGTGAGACCCAGTACTTC
j_gene: TRBJ2-1; v_gene: TRBV5-6; abundance: -; d_gene: TRBD1; CDR3aa: CASSSPGQGFNEQFF; CDR3nt: TGTGCCAGCAGCTCTCCGGGACAGGGGTTCAATGAGCAGTTCTTC
j_gene: TRBJ2-5; v_gene: TRBV5-1; abundance: -; d_gene: -; CDR3aa: CASSLEGGGGQETQYF; CDR3nt: TGCGCCAGCAGCTTGGAGGGCGGGGGCGGACAAGAGACCCAGTACTTC
j_gene: TRBJ2-2; v_gene: TRBV10-3; abundance: -; d_gene: -; CDR3aa: CAISDREIANTGELFF; CDR3nt: TGTGCCATCAGTGATAGGGAGATCGCCAACACCGGGGAGCTGTTTTTT
j_gene: TRBJ2-7; v_gene: TRBV4-3; abundance: -; d_gene: -; CDR3aa: CASSQIRLSLYEQYF; CDR3nt: TGCGCCAGCAGCCAGATCAGACTCTCTCTCTACGAGCAGTACTTC
j_gene: TRBJ1-1; v_gene: TRBV19; abundance: -; d_gene: -; CDR3aa: CASSPGGVNTEAFF; CDR3nt: TGTGCCAGTAGTCCGGGAGGGGTGAACACTGAAGCTTTCTTT
j_gene: TRBJ2-3; v_gene: TRBV5-1; abundance: -; d_gene: TRBD2; CDR3aa: CASSLVKASGGLSDTQYF; CDR3nt: TGCGCCAGCAGCTTGGTAAAGGCTAGCGGGGGGTTGTCAGATACGCAGTATTTT
j_gene: TRBJ1-4; v_gene: TRBV27; abundance: -; d_gene: TRBD1; CDR3aa: CASSPGQAREKLFF; CDR3nt: TGTGCCAGTTCCCCGGGACAGGCCCGGGAAAAACTGTTTTTT
j_gene: TRBJ2-6; v_gene: TRBV9; abundance: -; d_gene: -; CDR3aa: CASSVARTPGANVLTF; CDR3nt: TGTGCCAGCAGCGTAGCCAGGACACCTGGGGCCAACGTCCTGACTTTC
j_gene: TRBJ1-5; v_gene: TRBV27; abundance: -; d_gene: -; CDR3aa: CASSPQGSNQPQHF; CDR3nt: TGTGCCAGCAGTCCTCAGGGAAGCAATCAGCCCCAGCATTTT
j_gene: TRBJ1-3; v_gene: TRBV5-4; abundance: -; d_gene: -; CDR3aa: CASSFTSSGNTIYF; CDR3nt: TGTGCCAGCAGCTTTACTAGTTCAGGAAACACCATATATTTT
j_gene: TRBJ2-7; v_gene: TRBV4-3; abundance: -; d_gene: TRBD2; CDR3aa: CASSQDRSLAGLSYEQYF; CDR3nt: TGCGCCAGCAGCCAAGATCGAAGTCTAGCGGGCCTTTCCTACGAGCAGTACTTC
j_gene: TRBJ1-6; v_gene: TRBV6-5; abundance: -; d_gene: -; CDR3aa: CASSSWSSYNSPLHF; CDR3nt: TGTGCCAGCAGTAGCTGGAGCTCCTATAATTCACCCCTCCACTTT
j_gene: TRBJ2-1; v_gene: TRBV7-2; abundance: -; d_gene: TRBD1; CDR3aa: CASTSVVGQGIVEQFF; CDR3nt: TGTGCCAGCACCTCGGTGGTCGGACAGGGCATCGTTGAGCAGTTCTTC
j_gene: TRBJ1-1; v_gene: TRBV6-5; abundance: -; d_gene: TRBD1; CDR3aa: CASSYSGQGQTEAFF; CDR3nt: TGTGCCAGCAGTTACTCCGGACAGGGGCAGACTGAAGCTTTCTTT
j_gene: TRBJ1-5; v_gene: TRBV18; abundance: once; d_gene: -; CDR3aa: CASSPTDSNQPQHF; CDR3nt: TGTGCCAGCTCCCCGACAGATAGCAATCAGCCCCAGCATTTT
j_gene: TRBJ1-3; v_gene: TRBV28; abundance: -; d_gene: -; CDR3aa: CASSRQSVGNTIYF; CDR3nt: TGTGCCAGCAGTAGACAGTCAGTTGGAAACACCATATATTTT
j_gene: TRBJ2-2; v_gene: TRBV6-1; abundance: -; d_gene: -; CDR3aa: CASSEAEGNANTGELFF; CDR3nt: TGTGCCAGCAGTGAAGCCGAGGGAAACGCGAACACCGGGGAGCTGTTTTTT
j_gene: TRBJ1-1; v_gene: TRBV6-6; abundance: -; d_gene: -; CDR3aa: CASSYSSEAFF; CDR3nt: TGTGCCAGCAGTTACTCCTCTGAAGCTTTCTTT
j_gene: TRBJ2-3; v_gene: TRBV10-1; abundance: -; d_gene: -; CDR3aa: CASSESSGQRQYF; CDR3nt: TGCGCCAGCAGTGAGTCGAGTGGACAGAGGCAGTATTTT
j_gene: TRBJ2-5; v_gene: TRBV18; abundance: -; d_gene: -; CDR3aa: CASSHPGARETQYF; CDR3nt: TGTGCCAGCTCACACCCAGGGGCCCGGGAGACCCAGTACTTC